This T cell receptor (beta chain) was sequenced for a study of blood T cells in healthy people across ages. Primers used in a second PCR of about 7 to 12 cycles were a sample-barcoded 5' primer and a J-beta primer mix. Using its own MiXCR run on the 5' RACE reads, TCRdb lists one record per CDR3 protein. The data show 1.2 million to 1.5 million distinct CDR3 sequences, with 59% seen just once and under 8.5% held by the top ten. The table lists this clonotype with a few counts. V lost 4 bases and J lost 4, with 12 bases in between. Germline V CDR1 and CDR2: SGHRS, YFSETQ. The CDR3 runs to 13 residues. The source material was blood. This chain links TRBV5-1 with TRBJ2-7, with D possibly matching TRBD1 (6 bases). The TCR was taken from a man younger than 35 in good health. The CDR3 protein is CASSPGTFYEQYF. The CDR3 nucleotides are TGCGCCAGCAGCCCCGGGACATTTTACGAGCAGTACTTC.